Each of the 8 T cell receptor beta chains below was sequenced from the same sample in a study of CD8+CD57+ T cells in acquired aplastic anemia. TCR beta VDJ and CDR3 profiling used genomic DNA as template. MiXCR was run by TCRdb on the reads, yielding one entry per CDR3 protein. The data show roughly 260,000 distinct CDR3 sequences, approximately 50% seen once. Patients chosen for sequencing had CD8+CD57+ cells that had expanded, as shown by flow cytometry. Sequenced input: sorted CD4+, CD8+, or CD8+CD57+ T cells (not recorded which) from PBMCs. These receptors came from a human donor with aplastic anemia.

The chain carries TRBV29-1 and TRBJ1-2, with D possibly being TRBD1 (5 bases). CDR3 size: 13 residues. Germline V gene sequence: CDR1 SQVTM, CDR2 ANQGSEA. Trimming shortened V by 4 bases and J by 4 bases, and 13 bases separated the two germline ends. The DNA for the CDR3 is TGCAGCGTTGTTCGGCAGGGAGGCTATGGCTACACCTTC. Its translation is CSVVRQGGYGYTF.

At least ten counts were recorded for this clonotype. The chain has TRBV6-5 and TRBJ2-3, with D possibly being TRBD1 (5 bases). This CDR3 is 16 amino acids long. Looked up from germline, CDR1 is MNHEY and CDR2 is SVGAGI. V gave up 0 bases and J gave up 1 base, with 11 bases separating them. The CDR3 loop reads CASSYSYRFGTDTQYF. CDR3 sequence (DNA): TGTGCCAGCAGTTACTCGTACAGGTTCGGCACAGATACGCAGTATTTT.

There are many counts of this clonotype. The chain has TRBV20-1 and TRBJ1-2; D remains unclear. Germline-derived CDR1 and CDR2 are DFQATT and SNEGSKA (reference sequence). Trimming stripped 0 bases from V and 4 bases from J, with 9 bases between. CDR3 length: 13 residues. This CDR3 reads CSARDNRVYGYTF. CDR3 DNA sequence: TGCAGTGCTAGAGATAACCGGGTCTATGGCTACACCTTC.

In its sample, this clonotype was seen many times. This chain connects TRBV7-9 to TRBJ2-1; D unclear. The germline V gene encodes CDR1 SEHNR and CDR2 FQNEAQ (reference sequence). This CDR3 spans 14 amino acids. V was trimmed by 5 bases and J by 5 bases, leaving 13 bases between them. CDR3 in amino acids: CASSTLDFDNEQFF. CDR3 nucleotide sequence: TGTGCCAGCAGCACCCTTGACTTCGACAATGAGCAGTTCTTC. Variable domain in full (rest from reference TRBV7-9 and TRBJ2-1): DTGVSQNPRHKITKRGQNVTFRCDPISEHNRLYWYRQTLGQGPEFLTYFQNEAQLEKSRLLSDRFSAERPKGSFSTLEIQRTEQGDSAMYLCASSTLDFDNEQFFGPGTRLTVL.

This clonotype appeared once. The rearrangement links TRBV10-1 to TRBJ2-7; D remains unclear. This CDR3 contains 10 residues. Per germline, CDR1 WNHNN and CDR2 SYGVQD (reference sequence). V was shortened by 5 bases and J by 7 bases, with 6 bases between the two germline ends. The CDR3, as DNA: TGCGCCAGCAGTAGAAGAGAGCAGTACTTC. It translates to CASSRREQYF.

The sample holds many counts of this clonotype. The chain carries TRBV13 and TRBJ2-7; D possibly matches TRBD1 or TRBD2 (5 bases each). Germline CDR1 and CDR2: PRHDT and FYEKMQ (reference sequence). V lost 3 bases and J 5 bases, leaving 14 bases between the germline ends. The length of the CDR3 is 14 residues. The CDR3 loop reads CASSLGEGAHEQYF. CDR3 nucleotides: TGTGCCAGCAGCTTGGGGGAAGGGGCCCACGAGCAGTACTTC.

The V and J genes are TRBV25-1 and TRBJ1-1; D is uncertain. CDR1 MGHDK and CDR2 SYGVNS come from the germline V gene. CDR3 length: 15 amino acids. V was shortened by 1 base and J by 0 bases, with 9 bases between the two germline ends. This chain's CDR3 is CASSESSRMNTEAFF. DNA for the CDR3: TGTGCCAGCAGTGAATCGAGCAGAATGAACACTGAAGCTTTCTTT.

This clonotype was found many times. The V and J genes are TRBV19 and TRBJ1-5, with D uncertain. CDR1 and CDR2 from the germline V gene are LNHDA and SQIVND (reference sequence). This CDR3 comprises 15 residues. The V gene lost 3 bases and the J gene lost 7 bases, with 16 bases spanning the gap. The CDR3 loop is CASSISVSALQPQHF. The CDR3 coding sequence is TGTGCCAGTAGTATTTCGGTGTCAGCCCTCCAGCCCCAGCATTTT.